Described below is a single TCR beta chain sequence and its context. TCRdb's copy holds only in-frame clones and misses some; the assay was immunoSEQ multiplex PCR. Among more than 65,000 clones listed, approximately 97% were seen once. This sample is drawn from a study of technical replicates of blood from a few donors. Germline values: CDR1 SGHTA, CDR2 FQGNSA. V shed 4 bases and J 2 bases; nucleotides not matched to a gene: 10. The CDR3 is made up of 16 amino acids. The sequencing input was T cells isolated from PBMCs. The sequence came from a human donor in good health. The chain uses TRBV7-2 and TRBJ2-7, with 8 bases aligning to TRBD2. The CDR3 is CASSSPQIGRAYEQYF. The DNA of the CDR3 is TGTGCCAGCAGCTCACCCCAAATCGGGAGGGCCTACGAGCAGTACTTC.